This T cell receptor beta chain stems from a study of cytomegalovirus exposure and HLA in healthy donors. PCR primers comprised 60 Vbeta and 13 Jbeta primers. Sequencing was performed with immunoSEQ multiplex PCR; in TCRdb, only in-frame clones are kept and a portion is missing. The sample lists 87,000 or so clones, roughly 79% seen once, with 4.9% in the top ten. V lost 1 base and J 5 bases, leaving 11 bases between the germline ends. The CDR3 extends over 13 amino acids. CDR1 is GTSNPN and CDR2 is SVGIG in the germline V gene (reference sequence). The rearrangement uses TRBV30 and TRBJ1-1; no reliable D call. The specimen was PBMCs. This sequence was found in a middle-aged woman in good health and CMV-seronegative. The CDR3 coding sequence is TGTGCCTGGAGTGCTTCTGGAGCGACTGAAGCTTTCTTT. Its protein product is CAWSASGATEAFF.